This T cell receptor (beta chain) was sequenced in a study of T cell repertoires in cytomegalovirus infection. V was trimmed by 5 bases and J by 0 bases, leaving 10 bases between them. CDR1 SGHTA and CDR2 FQGNSA come from the germline V gene. The CDR3 is 15 amino acids. General observations from the study: The ex vivo response was dominated by HLA-C-restricted CMV-specific TCR beta clonotypes.

Remarks on this clonotype: Its antigen is not known.

TCRdb reanalysed the reads using MiXCR and keeps one entry per CDR3 protein. The sample has roughly 720,000 distinct CDR3 sequences, roughly 35% seen once. This clonotype was sampled from a human donor in good health (CMV status not recorded). Some clones in this sample may be carry-over from other donors' samples. Sequencing was done on a sample of PBMCs. The chain uses TRBV7-2 and TRBJ1-4; D uncertain. CDR3 nucleotides: TGTGCCAGCAGCGATCAGACAACAACTAATGAAAAACTGTTTTTT. Its protein product is CASSDQTTTNEKLFF.